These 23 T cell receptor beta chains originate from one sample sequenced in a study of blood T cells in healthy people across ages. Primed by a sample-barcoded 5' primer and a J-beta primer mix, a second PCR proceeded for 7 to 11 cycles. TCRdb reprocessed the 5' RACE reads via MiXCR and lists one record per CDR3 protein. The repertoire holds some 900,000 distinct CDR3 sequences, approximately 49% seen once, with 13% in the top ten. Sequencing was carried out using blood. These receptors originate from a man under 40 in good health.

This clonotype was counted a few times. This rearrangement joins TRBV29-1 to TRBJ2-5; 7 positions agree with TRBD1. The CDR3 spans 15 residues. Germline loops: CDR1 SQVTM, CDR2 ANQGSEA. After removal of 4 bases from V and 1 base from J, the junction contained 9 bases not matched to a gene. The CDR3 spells CSVAKLGQTQETQYF. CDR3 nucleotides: TGCAGCGTTGCAAAATTGGGACAGACCCAAGAGACCCAGTACTTC.

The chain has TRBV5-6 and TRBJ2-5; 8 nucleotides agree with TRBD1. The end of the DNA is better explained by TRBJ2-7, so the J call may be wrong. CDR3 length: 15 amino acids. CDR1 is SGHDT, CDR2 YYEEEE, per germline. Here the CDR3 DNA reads TGTGCCAGCAGCTTGGGTCCAGGGGGCTTCCCCGAGCAGTACTTC. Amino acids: CASSLGPGGFPEQYF.

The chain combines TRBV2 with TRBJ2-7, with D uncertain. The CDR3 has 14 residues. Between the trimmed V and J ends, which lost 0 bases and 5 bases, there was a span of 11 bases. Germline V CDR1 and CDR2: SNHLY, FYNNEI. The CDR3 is CASSEADRFDEQYF. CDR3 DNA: TGTGCCAGCAGTGAAGCCGATCGGTTTGACGAGCAGTACTTC. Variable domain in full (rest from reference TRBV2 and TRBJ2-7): EPEVTQTPSHQVTQMGQEVILRCVPISNHLYFYWYRQILGQKVEFLVSFYNNEISEKSEIFDDQFSVERPDGSNFTLKIRSTKLEDSAMYFCASSEADRFDEQYFGPGTRLTVT.

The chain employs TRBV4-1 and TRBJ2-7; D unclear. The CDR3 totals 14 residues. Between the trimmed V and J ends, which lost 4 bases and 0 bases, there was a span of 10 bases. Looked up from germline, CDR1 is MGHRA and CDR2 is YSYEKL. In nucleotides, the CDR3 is TGCGCCAGCAGCCGGCTCGGAGTCTCCTACGAGCAGTACTTC. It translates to CASSRLGVSYEQYF.

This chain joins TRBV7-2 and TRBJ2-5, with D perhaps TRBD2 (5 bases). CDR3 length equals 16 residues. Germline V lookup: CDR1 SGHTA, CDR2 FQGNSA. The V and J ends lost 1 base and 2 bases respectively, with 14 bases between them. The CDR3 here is CASSLGGTSQQETQYF. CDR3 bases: TGTGCCAGCAGCTTAGGGGGAACTAGTCAACAAGAGACCCAGTACTTC.

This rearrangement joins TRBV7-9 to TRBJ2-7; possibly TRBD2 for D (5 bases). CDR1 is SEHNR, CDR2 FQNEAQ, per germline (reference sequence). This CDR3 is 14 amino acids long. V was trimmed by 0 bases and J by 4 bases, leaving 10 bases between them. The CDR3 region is CASSLAEAPYEQYF. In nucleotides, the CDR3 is TGTGCCAGCAGCTTAGCGGAGGCACCTTACGAGCAGTACTTC.

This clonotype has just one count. The CDR3 loop is CASSQDINTGRAGYTF. CDR3 nucleotide sequence: TGTGCCAGCAGCCAAGATATAAATACAGGGCGCGCTGGCTACACCTTC. The chain combines TRBV4-2 with TRBJ1-2, with a possible D match to TRBD1 (6 bases). The CDR3 consists of 16 residues. The germline V and J ends were trimmed by 0 bases and 7 bases, with 18 bases remaining between them. Germline V gene lookup returns CDR1 LGHNA and CDR2 YNFKEQ.

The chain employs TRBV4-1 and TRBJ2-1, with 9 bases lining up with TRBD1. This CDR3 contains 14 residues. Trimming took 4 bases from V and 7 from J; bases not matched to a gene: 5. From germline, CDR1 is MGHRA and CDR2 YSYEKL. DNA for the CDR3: TGCGCCAGCAGCCCCGGGACAGGGAGGAATGAGCAGTTCTTC. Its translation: CASSPGTGRNEQFF.

The CDR3 is CASSQVGARREPDYGYTF. The DNA of the CDR3 is TGCGCCAGCAGCCAAGTTGGGGCGAGGCGAGAGCCGGACTATGGCTACACCTTC. The chain joins TRBV4-1 to TRBJ1-2; a possible D gene is TRBD1 (5 bases). The V end was cut by 1 base, the J end by 3 bases, with 21 bases between. Germline lookup yields CDR1 MGHRA and CDR2 YSYEKL. The CDR3 runs to 18 residues.

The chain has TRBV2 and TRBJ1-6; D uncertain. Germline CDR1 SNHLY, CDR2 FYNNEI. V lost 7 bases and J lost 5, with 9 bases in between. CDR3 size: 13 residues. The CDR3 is CASNTENNSPLHF. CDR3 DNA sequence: TGTGCCAGCAACACCGAAAATAATTCACCCCTCCACTTT.

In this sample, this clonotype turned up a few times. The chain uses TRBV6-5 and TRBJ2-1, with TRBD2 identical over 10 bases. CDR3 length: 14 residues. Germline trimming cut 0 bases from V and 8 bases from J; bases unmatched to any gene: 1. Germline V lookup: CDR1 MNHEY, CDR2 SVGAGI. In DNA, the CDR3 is TGTGCCAGCAGTTACTCCAGCGGGGGGGATGAGCAGTTCTTC. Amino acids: CASSYSSGGDEQFF.

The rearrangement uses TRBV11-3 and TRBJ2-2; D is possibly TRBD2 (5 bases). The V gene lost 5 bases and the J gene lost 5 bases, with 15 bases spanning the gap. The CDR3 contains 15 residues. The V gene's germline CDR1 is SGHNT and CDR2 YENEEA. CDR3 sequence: CASSPGRRETGELFF. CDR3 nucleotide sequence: TGTGCCAGCAGCCCCGGTCGTAGGGAGACCGGGGAGCTGTTTTTT.

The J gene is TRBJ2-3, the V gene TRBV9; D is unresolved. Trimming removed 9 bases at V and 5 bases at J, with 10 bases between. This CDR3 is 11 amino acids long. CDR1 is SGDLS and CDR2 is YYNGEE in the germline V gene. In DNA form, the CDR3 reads TGTGCCACCGGGCATGGAGATACGCAGTATTTT. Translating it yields CATGHGDTQYF.

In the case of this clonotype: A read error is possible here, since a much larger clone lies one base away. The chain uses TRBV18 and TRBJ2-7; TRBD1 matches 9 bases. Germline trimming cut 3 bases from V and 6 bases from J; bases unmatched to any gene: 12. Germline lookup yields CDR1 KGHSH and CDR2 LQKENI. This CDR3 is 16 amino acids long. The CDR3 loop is CASSPDYRDRDREQYF. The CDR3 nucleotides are TGTGCCAGCTCACCTGACTACCGGGACAGGGATCGCGAGCAGTACTTC.

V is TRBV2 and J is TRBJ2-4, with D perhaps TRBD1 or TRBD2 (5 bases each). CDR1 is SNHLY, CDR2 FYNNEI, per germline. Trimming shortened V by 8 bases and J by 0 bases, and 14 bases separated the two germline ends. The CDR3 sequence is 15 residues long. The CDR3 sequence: CASLQGPSAKNIQYF. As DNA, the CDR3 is TGTGCCAGCCTCCAGGGACCCTCAGCCAAAAACATTCAGTACTTC. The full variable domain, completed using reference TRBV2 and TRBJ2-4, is EPEVTQTPSHQVTQMGQEVILRCVPISNHLYFYWYRQILGQKVEFLVSFYNNEISEKSEIFDDQFSVERPDGSNFTLKIRSTKLEDSAMYFCASLQGPSAKNIQYFGAGTRLSVL.

The CDR3 coding sequence is TGTGCCAGCAGTCCCCGGGACAGAGAAGCTTTCTTT. Its protein product is CASSPRDREAFF. The J gene is TRBJ1-1, the V gene TRBV12-3 or TRBV12-4; 7 nucleotides align to TRBD1. Trimming cost V 5 bases and J 8 bases; bases outside gene matches: 5. This CDR3 has 12 amino acids.

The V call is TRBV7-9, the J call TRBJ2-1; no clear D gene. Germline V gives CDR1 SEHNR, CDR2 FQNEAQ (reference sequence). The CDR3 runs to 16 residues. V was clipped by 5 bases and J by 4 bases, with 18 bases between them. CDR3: CASSLSPQTPYNEQFF. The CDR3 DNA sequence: TGTGCCAGCAGCCTCAGCCCACAGACCCCTTACAATGAGCAGTTCTTC.

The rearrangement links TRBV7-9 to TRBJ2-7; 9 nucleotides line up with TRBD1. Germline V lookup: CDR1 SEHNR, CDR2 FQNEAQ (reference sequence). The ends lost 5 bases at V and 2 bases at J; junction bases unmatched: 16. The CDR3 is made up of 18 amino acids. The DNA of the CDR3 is TGTGCCAGCAGCGTGGGGACAGGGAATGCAAAGCAACCCTACGAGCAGTACTTC. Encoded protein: CASSVGTGNAKQPYEQYF.

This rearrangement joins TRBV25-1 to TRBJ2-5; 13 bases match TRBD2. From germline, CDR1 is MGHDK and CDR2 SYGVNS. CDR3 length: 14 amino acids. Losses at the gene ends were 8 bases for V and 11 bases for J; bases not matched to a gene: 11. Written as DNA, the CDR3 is TGTGCCAGCCTTAGGACTAGCGGGGGTAATGAGCAGTACTTC. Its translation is CASLRTSGGNEQYF. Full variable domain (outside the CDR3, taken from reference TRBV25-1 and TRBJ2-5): EADIYQTPRYLVIGTGKKITLECSQTMGHDKMYWYQQDPGMELHLIHYSYGVNSTEKGDLSSESTVSRIRTEHFPLTLESARPSHTSQYLCASLRTSGGNEQYFGPGTRLLVL.

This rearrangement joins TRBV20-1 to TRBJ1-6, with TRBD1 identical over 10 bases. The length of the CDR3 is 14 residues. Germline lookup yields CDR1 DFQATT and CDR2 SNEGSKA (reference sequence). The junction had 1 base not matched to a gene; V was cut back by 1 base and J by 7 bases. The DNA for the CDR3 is TGCAGTGCTAGAGCGGGACAGGGGAATTCACCCCTCCACTTT. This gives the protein CSARAGQGNSPLHF.

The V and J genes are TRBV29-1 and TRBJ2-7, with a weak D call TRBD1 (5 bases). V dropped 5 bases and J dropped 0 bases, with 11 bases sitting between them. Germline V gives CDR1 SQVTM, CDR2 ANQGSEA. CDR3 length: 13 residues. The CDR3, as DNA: TGCAGCGTTACTGGGGCCCACTCCTACGAGCAGTACTTC. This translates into CSVTGAHSYEQYF.

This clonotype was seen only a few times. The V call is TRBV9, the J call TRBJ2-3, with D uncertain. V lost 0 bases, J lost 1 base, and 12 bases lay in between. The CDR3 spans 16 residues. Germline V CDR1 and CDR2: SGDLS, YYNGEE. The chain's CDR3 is CASSVEGQTGTDTQYF. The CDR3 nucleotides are TGTGCCAGCAGCGTAGAGGGCCAGACTGGCACAGATACGCAGTATTTT. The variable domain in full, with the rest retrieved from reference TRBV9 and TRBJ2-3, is DSGVTQTPKHLITATGQRVTLRCSPRSGDLSVYWYQQSLDQGLQFLIQYYNGEERAKGNILERFSAQQFPDLHSELNLSSLELGDSALYFCASSVEGQTGTDTQYFGPGTRLTVL.

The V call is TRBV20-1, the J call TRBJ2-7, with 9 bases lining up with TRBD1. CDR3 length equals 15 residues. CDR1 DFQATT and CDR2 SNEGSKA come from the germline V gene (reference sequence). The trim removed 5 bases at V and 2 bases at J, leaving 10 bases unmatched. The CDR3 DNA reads TGCAGTGCTTCTTCCCCGGGACAGGGAACCTACGAGCAGTACTTC. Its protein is CSASSPGQGTYEQYF.